A selection of T cell receptor beta chains follows, all from one sample in a study of blood T cell repertoires in COVID-19. Measured with immunoSEQ multiplex PCR; TCRdb has only the in-frame clones, and not every one. The repertoire holds 96,000 or so clones, with 90% to 95% as singletons. Sequenced material: peripheral blood. The origin of the receptors is a man between 60 and 75 years old with acute or convalescent COVID-19. CDR3s include the opening cysteine and the closing phenylalanine or tryptophan. A D gene is named only where the DNA matches it firmly. Expanded clones are given a class, and other clones once, few, many or no size at all.

TRBV29-1	13	-	TRBJ2-7	once	CSARQTEKYEQYF	TGCAGCGCCCGACAGACAGAGAAGTACGAGCAGTACTTC
TRBV5-8	15	TRBD2	TRBJ2-7	-	CASSLRLAASYEQYF	TGTGCCAGCAGCTTGCGTCTAGCGGCCTCCTACGAGCAGTACTTC
TRBV15	17	TRBD2	TRBJ2-1	-	CATSREAGASGYNEQFF	TGTGCCACCAGCAGAGAAGCCGGAGCTAGCGGTTACAATGAGCAGTTCTTC
TRBV2	15	TRBD2	TRBJ2-5	few	CASRPTGTSLETQYF	TGTGCCAGCAGACCGACCGGGACTAGCTTAGAGACCCAGTACTTC
TRBV19	19	-	TRBJ2-5	-	CASSIMVATRAKIQETQYF	TGTGCCAGTAGTATTATGGTCGCCACGAGGGCCAAAATACAAGAGACCCAGTACTTC
TRBV19	15	-	TRBJ2-3	-	CASSIELARPDTQYF	TGTGCCAGTAGTATAGAGCTAGCCAGGCCAGATACGCAGTATTTT
TRBV27	16	TRBD1	TRBJ2-7	-	CASSRRLGTGNYEQYF	TGTGCCAGCAGTCGGCGCCTGGGGACAGGAAACTACGAGCAGTACTTC
TRBV19	15	TRBD1	TRBJ2-7	-	CASSMVGQGSNEQYF	TGTGCCAGTAGTATGGTGGGACAGGGTAGCAACGAGCAGTACTTC
TRBV19	13	-	TRBJ2-3	once	CASSIAYGDTQYF	TGTGCCAGTAGTATAGCCTACGGAGATACGCAGTATTTT
TRBV9	15	TRBD2	TRBJ2-3	-	CASSVESGMTDTQYF	TGTGCCAGCAGCGTAGAAAGCGGGATGACAGATACGCAGTATTTT
TRBV5-4	16	TRBD2	TRBJ2-3	-	CASSLTGLAGADTQYF	TGTGCCAGCAGTTTGACGGGACTAGCGGGAGCAGATACGCAGTATTTT
TRBV11-2	14	TRBD2	TRBJ2-1	-	CASSSSGSSNEQFF	TGTGCCAGCAGCTCCAGCGGGAGTAGCAATGAGCAGTTCTTC
TRBV11-2	12	-	TRBJ1-1	-	CASSLGQMEAFF	TGTGCCAGCAGCTTAGGGCAGATGGAAGCTTTCTTT
TRBV3-1/TRBV3-2	13	-	TRBJ1-2	-	CASTNSRDYGYTF	TGTGCCAGCACTAACTCCCGCGACTATGGCTACACCTTC
TRBV28	15	TRBD2	TRBJ2-3	-	CASSLLSGKTDTQYF	TGTGCCAGCAGTCTTCTTAGCGGGAAGACAGATACGCAGTATTTT
TRBV18	13	TRBD2	TRBJ2-1	-	CASSPLQREIRFF	TGTGCCAGCTCACCACTCCAGCGGGAGATTCGGTTCTTC
TRBV2	16	TRBD1	TRBJ2-1	once	CASSTGTGDSYNEQFF	TGTGCCAGCAGTACCGGGACAGGGGATTCCTACAATGAGCAGTTCTTC
TRBV24-1	15	-	TRBJ2-7	-	CATSAQPGDSYEQYF	TGTGCCACCAGTGCCCAGCCAGGTGACTCCTACGAGCAGTACTTC
TRBV19	17	TRBD2	TRBJ2-3	-	CASSIGASGTSTDTQYF	TGTGCCAGTAGTATAGGGGCTAGCGGAACTAGCACAGATACGCAGTATTTT
TRBV19	15	TRBD2	TRBJ2-1	-	CASSIGGSGYNEQFF	TGTGCCAGTAGTATCGGCGGTAGCGGGTACAATGAGCAGTTCTTC
TRBV3-1/TRBV3-2	15	-	TRBJ2-7	few	CASSQSDVVSYEQYF	TGTGCCAGCAGCCAATCAGATGTTGTGTCCTACGAGCAGTACTTC
TRBV5-6	13	-	TRBJ1-2	-	CASSFLQNYGYTF	TGTGCCAGCAGCTTTCTACAGAACTATGGCTACACCTTC
TRBV6-6	14	-	TRBJ2-7	once	CASSLEAGFHEQYF	TGTGCCAGCAGCCTTGAGGCAGGGTTCCACGAGCAGTACTTC
TRBV2	14	TRBD1	TRBJ1-4	-	CASSNRGTNEKLFF	TGTGCCAGCTCCAACAGGGGCACTAATGAAAAACTGTTTTTT
TRBV2	13	-	TRBJ2-1	-	CASRPVSHNEQFF	TGTGCCAGCAGGCCCGTTAGTCACAATGAGCAGTTCTTC
TRBV14	14	-	TRBJ2-1	-	CASSQEFPGVEQFF	TGTGCCAGCAGCCAAGAATTTCCGGGGGTGGAGCAGTTCTTC
TRBV4-1	17	-	TRBJ1-5	-	CASSPSGGAEVFQPQHF	TGCGCCAGCAGCCCATCGGGGGGGGCGGAAGTATTTCAGCCCCAGCATTTT
TRBV29-1	12	-	TRBJ2-7	-	CSVAGSSYEQYF	TGCAGCGTCGCCGGGAGCTCCTACGAGCAGTACTTC
TRBV27	18	-	TRBJ2-3	-	CASSSPRTGGVGTDTQYF	TGTGCCAGCAGTTCTCCCCGGACCGGAGGTGTCGGCACAGATACGCAGTATTTT
TRBV11-1	16	TRBD1	TRBJ1-4	once	CASSSRDRRSNEKLFF	TGTGCCAGCAGCTCCCGGGACAGACGAAGTAATGAAAAACTGTTTTTT
TRBV30	15	-	TRBJ1-4	-	CAWSVGGSPDEKLFF	TGTGCCTGGAGTGTCGGCGGTTCTCCTGATGAAAAACTGTTTTTT
TRBV4-1	13	-	TRBJ2-1	-	CASSQVVRPTQFF	TGCGCCAGCAGCCAAGTTGTCAGGCCTACCCAGTTCTTC
TRBV3-1/TRBV3-2	13	-	TRBJ1-2	-	CASLGRAPGGYTF	TGTGCCTCCCTAGGCAGGGCCCCCGGTGGCTACACCTTC
TRBV9	13	-	TRBJ2-2	-	CASSPRQTGELFF	TGTGCCAGCAGCCCACGACAGACCGGGGAGCTGTTTTTT
TRBV6-1	16	TRBD2	TRBJ2-7	-	CASSDPLLAGNHEQYF	TGTGCCAGCAGTGATCCCTTACTAGCGGGAAACCACGAGCAGTACTTC
TRBV24-1	15	-	TRBJ2-6	-	CATSDSGSGANVLTF	TGTGCCACCAGTGATTCCGGGTCTGGGGCCAACGTCCTGACTTTC